The 26 T cell receptor beta chains below were found in one sample sequenced in a study of CD8 T cells in ankylosing spondylitis. Each CDR3 protein is one row after TCRdb ran MiXCR on the 5' RACE reads. The sample has about 240,000 distinct CDR3 sequences; approximately 9% are singletons. The sequencing input was blood, either unsorted or a sorted T cell fraction (not recorded which). The source is a male donor with ankylosing spondylitis or in good health (not recorded which).

This clonotype was seen ten or more times. This chain uses TRBV5-1 with TRBJ2-5; maybe TRBD1 (5 bases). This CDR3 has 15 amino acids. Trimming took off 4 bases at V and 9 bases at J, with 22 bases between the two ends. Germline V CDR1 and CDR2: SGHRS, YFSETQ. The DNA of the CDR3 is TGCGCCAGCAGCGGACAAAACGCCCCGGGTGAGCCCCAGTACTTC. Translating it yields CASSGQNAPGEPQYF.

The CDR3 nucleotides read TGTGCCAGCAGCACTGCTAGCAACAGGGTCGGGGAGCTGTTTTTT. It specifies CASSTASNRVGELFF. The chain recombines TRBV11-2 with TRBJ2-2, with TRBD1 as a possible D gene (6 bases). This CDR3 is 15 amino acids long. Germline V gene sequence: CDR1 SGHAT, CDR2 FQNNGV. Trimming stripped 5 bases from V and 7 bases from J, with 17 bases between.

There are many counts of this clonotype. This chain joins TRBV5-6 and TRBJ1-1; no definite D call. Per germline, CDR1 SGHDT and CDR2 YYEEEE. The V and J ends lost 2 bases and 0 bases respectively, with 8 bases between them. This CDR3 spans 14 amino acids. The CDR3 protein is CASSFGQLNTEAFF. The CDR3 DNA is TGTGCCAGCAGCTTTGGGCAGTTGAACACTGAAGCTTTCTTT.

This clonotype was seen a handful of times. V is TRBV20-1 and J is TRBJ1-6; D is possibly TRBD1 (6 bases). V lost 0 bases and J lost 19, with 13 bases in between. This CDR3 has 11 residues. Germline loops: CDR1 DFQATT, CDR2 SNEGSKA (reference sequence). Here the CDR3 DNA reads TGCAGTGCTAGAGATTGGGAGGGGGTTCACTTT. Translation: CSARDWEGVHF.

This clonotype appeared many times. CDR3 sequence: CASSSVTGGITEAFF. The CDR3 DNA reads as TGCGCCAGCAGCTCAGTTACAGGGGGCATCACTGAAGCTTTCTTT. The gene calls are TRBV5-1 and TRBJ1-1; 9 nucleotides agree with TRBD1. The germline gives CDR1 SGHRS, CDR2 YFSETQ. There are 15 residues in the CDR3. The J segment lost 4 bases and the V segment lost 3 bases, leaving 7 bases of the junction unmatched.

This clonotype came up many times. The CDR3: CAISEVGSAYEQYF. CDR3 DNA sequence: TGTGCCATCAGTGAAGTGGGCAGTGCCTACGAGCAGTACTTC. V and J are TRBV10-3 and TRBJ2-7; no firm D call. V was cut by 3 bases and J by 2 bases, with 11 bases left in between. Germline-derived CDR1 and CDR2 are ENHRY and SYGVKD. The CDR3 is 14 residues long.

V and J are TRBV7-2 and TRBJ1-6; no clear D gene. The V end was cut by 5 bases, the J end by 11 bases, with 10 bases between. CDR3 length equals 12 residues. From germline, CDR1 is SGHTA and CDR2 FQGNSA. The CDR3 region has the DNA TGTGCCAGCAGCCCCGGCTTGCCACCCCTCCACTTT. Encoded protein: CASSPGLPPLHF. The whole variable domain, remainder taken from reference TRBV7-2 and TRBJ1-6, is GAGVSQSPSNKVTEKGKDVELRCDPISGHTALYWYRQSLGQGLEFLIYFQGNSAPDKSGLPSDRFSAERTGGSVSTLTIQRTQQEDSAVYLCASSPGLPPLHFGNGTRLTVT.

This rearrangement joins TRBV20-1 to TRBJ2-1; D might be TRBD2 (6 bases). CDR3 length: 13 amino acids. From germline, CDR1 is DFQATT and CDR2 SNEGSKA (reference sequence). V was trimmed by 6 bases and J by 10 bases, leaving 19 bases between them. The CDR3 loop is CSALTRNGGEQFF. The CDR3 DNA sequence: TGCAGTGCGTTGACTAGAAACGGCGGGGAGCAGTTCTTC.

This clonotype was counted many times. The rearrangement links TRBV7-2 to TRBJ2-5, with D unclear. The CDR3 sequence is 16 residues long. The V end lost 1 base, the J end lost 4 bases, and 16 bases lay between the germline ends. In germline, CDR1 is SGHTA, CDR2 FQGNSA. CDR3 protein: CASSLVGVAHRETQYF. The CDR3 DNA reads as TGTGCCAGCAGCTTAGTTGGGGTAGCCCATAGAGAGACCCAGTACTTC.

This clonotype was observed at least ten times. The genes are TRBV6-2 or TRBV6-3 and TRBJ2-5, with D unresolved. The V end was cut by 2 bases, the J end by 5 bases, with 9 bases between. The germline CDR1 and CDR2 sequences are MNHEY and SVGEGT. The CDR3 consists of 13 residues. CDR3 coding DNA: TGTGCCAGCAGTTACGACGGTTACGAGACCCAGTACTTC. Its protein product is CASSYDGYETQYF.

This clonotype was seen at least ten times. The V gene is TRBV9, the J gene TRBJ2-1; no firm D call. The CDR3 covers 14 residues. The germline CDR1 and CDR2 sequences are SGDLS and YYNGEE. V was trimmed by 0 bases and J by 3 bases, leaving 7 bases between them. The CDR3 DNA reads as TGTGCCAGCAGCGTAGCCCCAAGCTACAATGAGCAGTTCTTC. This encodes CASSVAPSYNEQFF.

Ten or more counts support this clonotype. V gene TRBV11-2 combines with J gene TRBJ2-1; 13 bases are shared with TRBD2. Unmatched junction bases numbered 2, after V lost 2 bases and J lost 4 bases. The CDR3 extends over 16 amino acids. CDR1 and CDR2 (germline): SGHAT, FQNNGV. The DNA for the CDR3 is TGTGCCAGCAGCTTAACTAGCGGGAGGGGGTACAATGAGCAGTTCTTC. Translated: CASSLTSGRGYNEQFF.

There are many counts of this clonotype. V is TRBV20-1 and J is TRBJ1-1; D possibly corresponds to TRBD1 (5 bases). CDR3 length: 15 residues. The V end lost 4 bases, the J end lost 3 bases, and 18 bases lay between the germline ends. Per the germline V gene, CDR1 is DFQATT and CDR2 is SNEGSKA (reference sequence). In DNA, the CDR3 is TGCAGTGCTAATGGGATAGACAGACTTTACACTGAAGCTTTCTTT. Translation gives CSANGIDRLYTEAFF.

V usage is TRBV5-6 and J usage is TRBJ1-4; 12 bases are shared with TRBD1. CDR1 is SGHDT and CDR2 is YYEEEE in the germline V gene. V was pared by 3 bases and J by 4 bases, with 7 bases of the junction left unmatched. The CDR3 has 17 amino acids. The CDR3 sequence: CASSSPGQGALNEKLFF. In DNA, the CDR3 is TGTGCCAGCAGCTCCCCGGGACAGGGGGCCCTTAATGAAAAACTGTTTTTT.

This clonotype appeared many times. The chain couples TRBV6-1 to TRBJ2-5; 8 bases are a match to TRBD2. V shed 6 bases and J 4 bases; nucleotides not matched to a gene: 16. CDR1 is MNHNS, CDR2 SASEGT, per germline. The CDR3 is 17 amino acids. In DNA, the CDR3 is TGTGCCAGCAGCGCTCGCGGAAGCGGGGGTGTTGGAGAGACCCAGTACTTC. This encodes CASSARGSGGVGETQYF.

A remark on this clonotype: It may be a read error: a sequence one base away is much more abundant. The chain joins TRBV4-2 to TRBJ1-1; 10 positions match TRBD1. This CDR3 is 17 amino acids long. Germline assignment: CDR1 LGHNA and CDR2 YNFKEQ. In DNA, the CDR3 is TGTGCCAGCAGGCAAGATGACAGGGGGCCGATGAACACTGAAGCTTTCTTT. This encodes CASRQDDRGPMNTEAFF.

This clonotype was counted ten times or more. The gene calls are TRBV7-9 and TRBJ2-1; TRBD2 aligns across 7 bases. The CDR3 consists of 14 residues. The germline gives CDR1 SEHNR, CDR2 FQNEAQ (reference sequence). The ends lost 6 bases at V and 7 bases at J; junction bases unmatched: 9. The CDR3 here is CASRSSGPGNEQFF. Here the CDR3 DNA reads TGTGCCAGCAGGTCTAGCGGTCCGGGGAATGAGCAGTTCTTC.

This clonotype was recorded many times. The chain employs TRBV5-1 and TRBJ2-1; D is uncertain. Trimming shortened V by 4 bases and J by 0 bases, and 17 bases separated the two germline ends. CDR1 and CDR2 (germline): SGHRS, YFSETQ. The CDR3 length is 17 residues. CDR3 region: CASSLTTGLSSYNEQFF. In nucleotides, the CDR3 is TGCGCCAGCAGCCTCACGACGGGCCTCAGCTCCTACAATGAGCAGTTCTTC.

This clonotype came up a few times. This rearrangement joins TRBV7-3 to TRBJ2-1; possibly TRBD2 for D (5 bases). Germline V gene lookup returns CDR1 SGHTA and CDR2 FQGTGA. V lost 3 bases to trimming and J lost 0 bases, with 9 bases between them. This CDR3 spans 15 amino acids. For the CDR3, the DNA is TGTGCCAGCAGCTTGGCCGGGAACTCCTACAATGAGCAGTTCTTC. Its translation: CASSLAGNSYNEQFF.

This clonotype was seen many times. The gene calls are TRBV6-6 and TRBJ2-2, with D unresolved. Trimming pared 0 bases from V and 8 bases from J, leaving 7 bases between. The germline V gene encodes CDR1 MNHNY and CDR2 SVGAGI (reference sequence). The CDR3 contains 13 residues. The CDR3 nucleotides read TGTGCCAGCAGTTACTCCTCTCGAGGGGAGCTGTTTTTT. Protein product: CASSYSSRGELFF.

This clonotype was seen at least ten times. The CDR3: CAISQGQSNTEAFF. The DNA of the CDR3 is TGTGCCATCAGCCAGGGACAGTCGAACACTGAAGCTTTCTTT. This chain joins TRBV10-3 and TRBJ1-1; TRBD1 aligns across 7 bases. The CDR3 covers 14 residues. The V gene end was trimmed by 6 bases and the J gene end by 1 base; junction bases not matched to a gene: 5. Looked up from germline, CDR1 is ENHRY and CDR2 is SYGVKD.

This clonotype came up many times. The chain couples TRBV1 to TRBJ2-7; the D call TRBD2 from the table was never checked on the DNA. TRBV1 is noted as a pseudogene. The CDR3 contains 16 residues. CDR3 protein: CTSSQDEPRRDYEQYF. CDR3 nucleotides: TGCACCAGCAGCCAAGATGAACCCCGGAGGGACTACGAGCAGTACTTC.

This clonotype was counted many times. The genes are TRBV10-2 and TRBJ1-5; TRBD1 is a possible D gene (6 bases). From germline, CDR1 is WSHSY and CDR2 SAAADI. The CDR3 has 13 residues. Trimming removed 4 bases from V and 6 bases from J, with 10 bases in between. This chain's CDR3 is CASSGGARQPQHF. CDR3 bases: TGCGCCAGCAGTGGGGGGGCGCGTCAGCCCCAGCATTTT.

This clonotype was seen ten or more times. V is TRBV6-2 or TRBV6-3 and J is TRBJ2-7; D gene unclear. The CDR3 loop spans 11 amino acids. V lost 2 bases and J 11 bases, leaving 10 bases between the germline ends. Per germline, CDR1 MNHEY and CDR2 SVGEGT. The DNA for the CDR3 is TGTGCCAGCAGTTACGACGGAAAAGAGTACTTC. It specifies CASSYDGKEYF.

This clonotype was seen repeatedly, ten times or more. The genes are TRBV12-3 or TRBV12-4 and TRBJ1-2; D possibly corresponds to TRBD1 (6 bases). This CDR3 has 12 amino acids. V lost 4 bases, J lost 6 bases, and 9 bases lay in between. This CDR3 reads CASSSTGNGYTF. The CDR3 coding sequence is TGTGCCAGCAGTTCGACAGGAAATGGCTACACCTTC.

This clonotype showed up just a few times. The CDR3 region has the DNA TGTGCTAGTGGTTTGATCGGGACAGGTGGCGAGCAGTACTTC. This translates into CASGLIGTGGEQYF. V and J are TRBV12-5 and TRBJ2-7; 8 bases are a match to TRBD1. The CDR3 contains 14 residues. CDR1 is LGHNT, CDR2 FRNRAP, per germline. J gave up 6 bases and V 2 bases, and 6 bases lay outside the gene matches.